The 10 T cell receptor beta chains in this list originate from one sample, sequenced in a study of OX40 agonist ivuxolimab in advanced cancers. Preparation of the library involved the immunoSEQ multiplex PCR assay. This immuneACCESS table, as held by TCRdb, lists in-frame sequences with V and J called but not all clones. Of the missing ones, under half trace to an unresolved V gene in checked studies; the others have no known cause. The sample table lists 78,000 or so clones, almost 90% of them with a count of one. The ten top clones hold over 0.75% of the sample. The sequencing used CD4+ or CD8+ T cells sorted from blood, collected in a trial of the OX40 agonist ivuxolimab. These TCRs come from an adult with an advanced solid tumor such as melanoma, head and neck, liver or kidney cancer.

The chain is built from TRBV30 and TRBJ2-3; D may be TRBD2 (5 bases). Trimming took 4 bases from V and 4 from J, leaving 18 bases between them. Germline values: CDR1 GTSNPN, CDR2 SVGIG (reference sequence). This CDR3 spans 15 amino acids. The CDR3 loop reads CAWTLHTGWADTQYF. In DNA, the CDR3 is TGTGCCTGGACCCTTCACACGGGATGGGCAGATACGCAGTATTTT.

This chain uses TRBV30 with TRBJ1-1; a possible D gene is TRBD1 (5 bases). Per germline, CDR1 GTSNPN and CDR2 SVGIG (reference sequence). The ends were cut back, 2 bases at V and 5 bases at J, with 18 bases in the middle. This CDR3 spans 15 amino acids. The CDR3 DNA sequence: TGTGCCTGGAGTCCCCGGGGGAAGGGGAGGACTGAAGCTTTCTTT. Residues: CAWSPRGKGRTEAFF.

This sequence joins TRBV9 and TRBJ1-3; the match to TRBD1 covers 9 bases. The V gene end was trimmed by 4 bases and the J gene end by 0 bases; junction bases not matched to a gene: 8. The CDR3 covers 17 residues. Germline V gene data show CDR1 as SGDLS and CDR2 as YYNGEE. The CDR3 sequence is CASSTGQGRISGNTIYF. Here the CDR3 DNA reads TGTGCCAGCAGCACTGGACAGGGGAGAATCTCTGGAAACACCATATATTTT.

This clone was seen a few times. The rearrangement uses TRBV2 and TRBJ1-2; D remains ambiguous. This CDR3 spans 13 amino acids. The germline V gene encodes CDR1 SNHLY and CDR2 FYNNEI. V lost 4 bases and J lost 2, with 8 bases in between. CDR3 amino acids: CASSGTRNYGYTF. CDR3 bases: TGTGCCAGCAGTGGGACCAGAAACTATGGCTACACCTTC.

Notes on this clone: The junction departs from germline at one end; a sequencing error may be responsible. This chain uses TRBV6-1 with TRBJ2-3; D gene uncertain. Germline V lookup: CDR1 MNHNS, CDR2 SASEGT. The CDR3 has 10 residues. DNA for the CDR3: TGTGCCAGCAGGGAAGATACGCAGTATTTT. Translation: CASREDTQYF.

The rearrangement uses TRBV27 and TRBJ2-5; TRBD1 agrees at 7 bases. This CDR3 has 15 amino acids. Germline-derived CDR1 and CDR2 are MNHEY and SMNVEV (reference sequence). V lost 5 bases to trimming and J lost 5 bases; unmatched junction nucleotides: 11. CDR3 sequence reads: CASSRTGTVVETQYF. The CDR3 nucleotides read TGTGCCAGCAGTAGGACCGGGACAGTGGTGGAGACCCAGTACTTC.

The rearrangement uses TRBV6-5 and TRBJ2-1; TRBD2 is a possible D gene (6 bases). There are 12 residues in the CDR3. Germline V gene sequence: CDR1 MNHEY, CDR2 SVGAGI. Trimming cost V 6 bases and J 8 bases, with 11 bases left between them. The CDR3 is CASRRGEDEQFF. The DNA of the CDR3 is TGTGCCAGCAGGAGAGGGGAGGATGAGCAGTTCTTC.

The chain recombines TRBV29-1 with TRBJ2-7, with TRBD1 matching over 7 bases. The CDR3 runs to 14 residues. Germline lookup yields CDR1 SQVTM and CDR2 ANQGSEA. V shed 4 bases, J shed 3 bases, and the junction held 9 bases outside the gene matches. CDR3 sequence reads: CSVGPGQPGYEQYF. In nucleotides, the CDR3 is TGCAGCGTTGGGCCGGGACAGCCAGGCTACGAGCAGTACTTC.

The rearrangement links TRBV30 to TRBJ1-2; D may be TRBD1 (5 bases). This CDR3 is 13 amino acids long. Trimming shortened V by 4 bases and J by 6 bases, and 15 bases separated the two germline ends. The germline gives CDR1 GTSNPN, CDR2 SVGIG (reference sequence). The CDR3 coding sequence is TGTGCCTGGACTAGGGGCAACGTACATGGCTACACCTTC. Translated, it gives CAWTRGNVHGYTF.

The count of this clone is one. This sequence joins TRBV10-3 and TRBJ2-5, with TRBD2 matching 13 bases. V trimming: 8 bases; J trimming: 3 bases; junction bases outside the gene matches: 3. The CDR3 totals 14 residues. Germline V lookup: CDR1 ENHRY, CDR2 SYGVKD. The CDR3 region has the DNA TGTGCCATCCGGACTAGCGGGGGAAAAGAGACCCAGTACTTC. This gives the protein CAIRTSGGKETQYF.